Following are 25 T cell receptor beta chains from one sample sequenced in a study of OX40 agonist ivuxolimab in advanced cancers. TCRdb keeps only in-frame clones here, not all; method: immunoSEQ multiplex PCR. This sample has about 46,000 clones, with roughly four fifths found just once. The source material was CD4+ or CD8+ T cells sorted from blood, sampled in a trial of the OX40 agonist ivuxolimab. The source of these receptors is an adult with an advanced solid tumor such as melanoma, head and neck, liver or kidney cancer.

This chain connects TRBV5-1 to TRBJ2-1; TRBD2 agrees at 11 bases. The V and J ends lost 7 bases and 0 bases, in that order; junction bases with no gene match: 12. The CDR3 has 18 amino acids. Germline CDR1 is SGHRS and CDR2 is YFSETQ. The CDR3 DNA sequence: TGCGCCAGCTTCCCGGGACTAGCGGCCTTGAGCTCCTACAATGAGCAGTTCTTC. It encodes CASFPGLAALSSYNEQFF.

The chain combines TRBV6-6 with TRBJ2-7; no definite D call. Deletions cut 0 bases from V and 6 bases from J, with 12 bases between. The germline V gene encodes CDR1 MNHNY and CDR2 SVGAGI (reference sequence). There are 14 residues in the CDR3. CDR3 protein: CASSYSNGATEQYF. The CDR3 nucleotides read TGTGCCAGCAGTTACTCTAACGGAGCGACCGAGCAGTACTTC.

This clone was seen only a few times. The gene calls are TRBV5-1 and TRBJ1-4; D is uncertain. In germline, CDR1 is SGHRS, CDR2 YFSETQ. Trimming took 1 base from V and 8 from J, leaving 12 bases between them. The CDR3 length is 14 residues. The CDR3 sequence: CASSLSGRGEKLFF. In nucleotides, the CDR3 is TGCGCCAGCAGCTTGAGTGGCCGTGGGGAAAAACTGTTTTTT.

For the CDR3, the DNA is TGTGCCAGCAGCTTAACGTCCGGGTTTCAAGAGACCCAGTACTTC. Amino acid sequence: CASSLTSGFQETQYF. The chain is built from TRBV7-2 and TRBJ2-5; no definite D call. Germline V gene lookup returns CDR1 SGHTA and CDR2 FQGNSA. The V gene lost 2 bases and the J gene lost 2 bases, with 12 bases spanning the gap. The CDR3 length is 15 residues. The full variable domain, its missing parts supplied by reference TRBV7-2 and TRBJ2-5, is GAGVSQSPSNKVTEKGKDVELRCDPISGHTALYWYRQSLGQGLEFLIYFQGNSAPDKSGLPSDRFSAERTGGSVSTLTIQRTQQEDSAVYLCASSLTSGFQETQYFGPGTRLLVL.

This chain links TRBV5-1 with TRBJ1-1; the D gene is possibly TRBD1 (5 bases). The V and J ends lost 3 bases and 0 bases respectively, with 12 bases between them. The length of the CDR3 is 15 residues. CDR1 and CDR2 from the germline V gene are SGHRS and YFSETQ. The CDR3 DNA is TGCGCCAGCAGCTCCGAGGAGGGGCTGAACACTGAAGCTTTCTTT. Protein: CASSSEEGLNTEAFF.

V gene TRBV6-1 combines with J gene TRBJ2-5, with D tentatively TRBD2 (6 bases). Germline lookup yields CDR1 MNHNS and CDR2 SASEGT. The CDR3 length is 13 residues. V was pared by 6 bases and J by 5 bases, with 13 bases between. CDR3 sequence: CASRRGAGETQYF. The CDR3 DNA is TGTGCCAGCAGGAGGGGTGCGGGGGAGACCCAGTACTTC.

The chain uses TRBV29-1 and TRBJ1-2, with D uncertain. CDR3 length equals 16 residues. Germline V gene sequence: CDR1 SQVTM, CDR2 ANQGSEA. V was pared by 6 bases and J by 3 bases, with 23 bases between. DNA for the CDR3: TGCAGCGTCGATGTATCCCGGGCGTTGGGTGACTATGGCTACACCTTC. Translation gives CSVDVSRALGDYGYTF.

The J gene is TRBJ2-5, the V gene TRBV7-3, with TRBD1 matching over 8 bases. J was trimmed by 4 bases and V by 5 bases; bases with no gene match: 3. Germline CDR1 reads SGHTA; CDR2 reads FQGTGA. There are 13 residues in the CDR3. This CDR3 reads CASSLGQGETQYF. CDR3 in DNA: TGTGCCAGCAGCCTCGGACAGGGAGAGACCCAGTACTTC.

A few counts support this clone. This chain's CDR3 is CASSSPGLAASRGNNEQFF. The CDR3 DNA sequence: TGTGCCAGCAGTTCCCCTGGACTAGCGGCCTCCAGAGGCAACAATGAGCAGTTCTTC. V gene TRBV27 combines with J gene TRBJ2-1, with 10 bases aligning to TRBD2. CDR1 MNHEY and CDR2 SMNVEV come from the germline V gene (reference sequence). This CDR3 has 19 amino acids. With 4 bases clipped from V and 5 bases from J, the junction kept 17 bases outside the gene matches.

This sequence joins TRBV5-1 and TRBJ2-1; the match to TRBD2 covers 10 bases. CDR3 size: 16 residues. The V segment lost 3 bases and the J segment 2 bases; nucleotides outside the gene matches: 5. Per the germline V gene, CDR1 is SGHRS and CDR2 is YFSETQ. The DNA for the CDR3 is TGCGCCAGCAGCTACAGCCTAGCGGGAGCCTACAATGAGCAGTTCTTC. Its translation is CASSYSLAGAYNEQFF. The variable domain in full, completed from reference TRBV5-1 and TRBJ2-1, reads KAGVTQTPRYLIKTRGQQVTLSCSPISGHRSVSWYQQTPGQGLQFLFEYFSETQRNKGNFPGRFSGRQFSNSRSEMNVSTLELGDSALYLCASSYSLAGAYNEQFFGPGTRLTVL.

The gene calls are TRBV28 and TRBJ1-5; TRBD1 matches at 8 bases. Germline-derived CDR1 and CDR2 are MDHEN and SYDVKM. The CDR3 loop spans 14 amino acids. The J segment lost 6 bases and the V segment lost 4 bases, leaving 5 bases of the junction unmatched. CDR3 region: CASSYPTGVQPQHF. In DNA, the CDR3 is TGTGCCAGCAGTTACCCGACAGGGGTTCAGCCCCAGCATTTT.

The chain recombines TRBV5-1 with TRBJ1-1; D not resolved. This CDR3 region has 13 residues. Between the trimmed V and J ends, which lost 1 base and 5 bases, there was a span of 9 bases. Germline CDR1 reads SGHRS; CDR2 reads YFSETQ. For the CDR3, the DNA is TGCGCCAGCAGCTTGCCGATGGGGACTGAAGCTTTCTTT. Protein product: CASSLPMGTEAFF.

CDR3 DNA: TGTGCCAGCAGTCGGCCAGATACGCAGTATTTT. Its translation is CASSRPDTQYF. The chain joins TRBV28 to TRBJ2-3, with D uncertain. The CDR3 consists of 11 residues. Germline V gene sequence: CDR1 MDHEN, CDR2 SYDVKM. V was pared by 5 bases and J by 4 bases, with 4 bases between.

The chain's CDR3 is CASSLGSMMLETQYF. CDR3 coding DNA: TGTGCCAGCAGCCTCGGGAGTATGATGTTGGAGACCCAGTACTTC. The V call is TRBV28, the J call TRBJ2-5, with a tentative D call TRBD2 (6 bases). Trimming removed 6 bases at V and 5 bases at J, with 19 bases between. The germline V gene has CDR1 MDHEN and CDR2 SYDVKM. This CDR3 contains 15 residues.

The chain couples TRBV10-1 to TRBJ2-5, with 13 bases fitting TRBD2. Losses at the gene ends were 8 bases for V and 2 bases for J; bases not matched to a gene: 11. CDR1 WNHNN and CDR2 SYGVQD come from the germline V gene (reference sequence). The CDR3 is made up of 17 amino acids. The CDR3: CASSPGTSGDEQETQYF. The CDR3 DNA sequence: TGCGCCAGCTCACCCGGGACTAGCGGGGATGAACAAGAGACCCAGTACTTC.

This sequence joins TRBV6-5 and TRBJ2-7; perhaps D is TRBD1 or TRBD2 (5 bases each). V was shortened by 5 bases and J by 3 bases, with 17 bases between the two germline ends. Germline values: CDR1 MNHEY, CDR2 SVGAGI. The CDR3 consists of 15 residues. For the CDR3, the DNA is TGTGCCAGCAGTCCCACTCCGAGAGGGGACTACGAGCAGTACTTC. Its protein is CASSPTPRGDYEQYF.

This clone counts as medium-sized. The V and J genes are TRBV10-1 and TRBJ2-1; no reliable D call. Germline V gives CDR1 WNHNN, CDR2 SYGVQD (reference sequence). The CDR3 runs to 11 residues. Deletions cut 1 base from V and 11 bases from J, with 6 bases between. The CDR3 DNA follows: TGCGCCAGCAGTGAGTACGGACAGCAGTTCTTC. It is translated as CASSEYGQQFF.

The rearrangement uses TRBV6-6 and TRBJ1-1; the match to TRBD1 covers 9 bases. Trimming removed 7 bases from V and 4 bases from J; junction bases left unmatched: 7. Germline lookup yields CDR1 MNHNY and CDR2 SVGAGI (reference sequence). The CDR3 has 14 residues. CDR3 protein: CASNSPTGGTEAFF. Here the CDR3 DNA reads TGTGCCAGCAACTCCCCGACAGGGGGCACTGAAGCTTTCTTT.

This chain links TRBV7-9 with TRBJ1-5; D unresolved. CDR3 length equals 14 residues. Trimming pared 5 bases from V and 4 bases from J, leaving 12 bases between. CDR1 and CDR2 (germline): SEHNR, FQNEAQ (reference sequence). CDR3 bases: TGTGCCAGCAGCCCGCCCGGAGGAAATCAGCCCCAGCATTTT. Translation: CASSPPGGNQPQHF.

CDR3 residues: CAWSRDRPYGYTF. The CDR3 DNA sequence: TGTGCCTGGAGTAGGGACAGGCCTTATGGCTACACCTTC. This chain connects TRBV30 to TRBJ1-2, with 8 bases lining up with TRBD1. The V gene's germline CDR1 is GTSNPN and CDR2 SVGIG (reference sequence). The CDR3 totals 13 residues. Trimming cost V 2 bases and J 5 bases; bases outside gene matches: 4.

The chain recombines TRBV9 with TRBJ2-1; D not resolved. In germline, CDR1 is SGDLS, CDR2 YYNGEE. This CDR3 region has 15 residues. V was clipped by 5 bases and J by 8 bases, with 20 bases between them. CDR3 nucleotides: TGTGCCAGCAGTGCTCGGGTGTCAATAGTAGATGAGCAGTTCTTC. Translation: CASSARVSIVDEQFF.

V usage is TRBV7-3 and J usage is TRBJ2-7, with TRBD2 matching over 8 bases. The CDR3 is 17 amino acids. In germline, CDR1 is SGHTA, CDR2 FQGTGA. V lost 5 bases to trimming and J lost 4 bases; unmatched junction nucleotides: 16. The DNA for the CDR3 is TGTGCCAGCAGCCCCGCGCGGAGGACGGGAGGGTTGTACGAGCAGTACTTC. It translates to CASSPARRTGGLYEQYF.

The chain is built from TRBV28 and TRBJ2-5; possibly TRBD1 or TRBD2 for D (5 bases each). The V end was cut by 5 bases, the J end by 1 base, with 8 bases between. Germline CDR1 is MDHEN and CDR2 is SYDVKM. There are 13 residues in the CDR3. The CDR3 sequence: CASSPGSQETQYF. Here the CDR3 DNA reads TGTGCCAGCAGTCCAGGGAGCCAAGAGACCCAGTACTTC. The full variable domain, rest sourced from reference TRBV28 and TRBJ2-5, is DVKVTQSSRYLVKRTGEKVFLECVQDMDHENMFWYRQDPGLGLRLIYFSYDVKMKEKGDIPEGYSVSREKKERFSLILESASTNQTSMYLCASSPGSQETQYFGPGTRLLVL.

The chain is built from TRBV5-1 and TRBJ2-5; tentatively, D is TRBD2 (5 bases). V dropped 4 bases and J dropped 5 bases, with 15 bases sitting between them. CDR3 length: 14 amino acids. Germline V CDR1 and CDR2: SGHRS, YFSETQ. The CDR3 nucleotides are TGCGCCAGCAGCGGTGGAGGACCCAGGGAGACCCAGTACTTC. Its translation is CASSGGGPRETQYF.

The V call is TRBV6-1, the J call TRBJ2-3; TRBD1 aligns across 11 bases. The junction had 7 bases not matched to a gene; V was cut back by 10 bases and J by 4 bases. The CDR3 loop spans 14 amino acids. Germline loops: CDR1 MNHNS, CDR2 SASEGT. Here the CDR3 DNA reads TGTGCCATCCGAAGGACAGGGGGCGCAGATACGCAGTATTTT. Translation: CAIRRTGGADTQYF.